What follows are 8 T cell receptor beta chains derived from one specimen sequenced in a study of persistence of HIV-infected CD4 T cells. This was the immunoSEQ version 4 assay in survey mode. This table comes from immunoSEQ multiplex PCR, and its TCRdb copy is limited to in-frame clones, with some not included. The sample yields 25,000 to 35,000 clones, less than 75% seen once. The stimulus was an HIV-1 Gag 15-mer peptide pool, 0.95 to 1 ug/peptide/mL. Sorting of responding CD4+ T cells relied on upregulated CD40 ligand together with CD69. The antigens these receptors bind are not known. The material was CD4+ T cells sorted from PBMCs after roughly 17-hour stimulation, obtained from a patient who received antiretroviral therapy. These receptor sequences come from an adult man with HIV who was CMV-seropositive.

This clone was recorded only once. This chain uses TRBV3-1 (or the pseudogene TRBV3-2) with TRBJ1-3; unclear D gene. Trimming stripped 4 bases from V and 7 bases from J, with 8 bases between. Germline-derived CDR1 and CDR2 are LGHDT and YNNKEL (reference sequence). The CDR3 covers 12 residues. CDR3 loop: CASSLLGNTIYF. The CDR3 DNA sequence: TGTGCCAGCAGCCTACTCGGGAACACCATATATTTT.

The chain combines TRBV27 with TRBJ1-2; TRBD1 matches at 7 bases. The trim removed 3 bases at V and 8 bases at J, leaving 6 bases unmatched. Looked up from germline, CDR1 is MNHEY and CDR2 is SMNVEV (reference sequence). The length of the CDR3 is 13 residues. The CDR3 is CASSLRGLNGYTF. The CDR3 DNA reads TGTGCCAGCAGTTTGAGGGGGCTTAACGGCTACACCTTC.

CDR3 in amino acids: CASSLLDTQYF. Here the CDR3 DNA reads TGTGCCAGCAGCCTTCTGGATACGCAGTATTTT. The chain employs TRBV3-1 (or the pseudogene TRBV3-2) and TRBJ2-3; D is unresolved. Germline CDR1 reads LGHDT; CDR2 reads YNNKEL (reference sequence). V was cut by 4 bases and J by 6 bases, with 5 bases left in between. The CDR3 contains 11 residues.

The chain couples TRBV2 to TRBJ1-2; tentative D call: TRBD1 (5 bases). CDR1 and CDR2 (germline): SNHLY, FYNNEI. V was pared by 4 bases and J by 3 bases, with 12 bases between. The CDR3 has 14 residues. As DNA, the CDR3 is TGTGCCAGCAGTGGGGGGGTGGAGGACTATGGCTACACCTTC. It is translated as CASSGGVEDYGYTF.

The rearrangement links TRBV5-1 to TRBJ1-4; D ambiguous. The CDR3 loop spans 13 amino acids. Trimming removed 5 bases from V and 0 bases from J, with 5 bases in between. The V gene's germline CDR1 is SGHRS and CDR2 YFSETQ. This CDR3 reads CASRQATNEKLFF. CDR3 nucleotides: TGCGCCAGCAGGCAGGCAACTAATGAAAAACTGTTTTTT.

CDR3 sequence reads: CASSLGGATNEKLFF. The CDR3 DNA is TGTGCCAGCAGCCTTGGAGGGGCCACTAATGAAAAACTGTTTTTT. The gene calls are TRBV5-8 and TRBJ1-4; TRBD1 is a possible D gene (5 bases). Looked up from germline, CDR1 is SGHTS and CDR2 is YDEGEE. This CDR3 region has 15 residues. Trimming took 4 bases from V and 2 from J, leaving 12 bases between them.

The table lists this clone with a few counts. The chain recombines TRBV28 with TRBJ1-2; D gene unclear. CDR1 is MDHEN, CDR2 SYDVKM, per germline. Trimming took off 6 bases at V and 3 bases at J, with 17 bases between the two ends. There are 15 residues in the CDR3. CDR3 coding DNA: TGTGCCAGCAGCTCCCCGGCGGGAAAGGACTATGGCTACACCTTC. This sequence encodes CASSSPAGKDYGYTF.

The V gene is TRBV5-1, the J gene TRBJ2-2, with a tentative D call TRBD1 (6 bases). Between the trimmed V and J ends, which lost 0 bases and 5 bases, there was a span of 17 bases. This CDR3 has 17 residues. Germline CDR1 reads SGHRS; CDR2 reads YFSETQ. CDR3 in amino acids: CASSLASSRGKTGELFF. CDR3 DNA sequence: TGCGCCAGCAGCTTGGCGAGCAGCAGGGGTAAGACCGGGGAGCTGTTTTTT.